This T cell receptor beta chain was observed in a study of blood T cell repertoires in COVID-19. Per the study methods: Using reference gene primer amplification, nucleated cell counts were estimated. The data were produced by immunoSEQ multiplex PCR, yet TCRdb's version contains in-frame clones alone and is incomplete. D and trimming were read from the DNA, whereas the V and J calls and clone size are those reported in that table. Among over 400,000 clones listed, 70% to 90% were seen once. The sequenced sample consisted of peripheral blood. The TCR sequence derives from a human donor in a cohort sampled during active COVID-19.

CDR3 amino acids: CASSQPGGDGYTF. DNA of the CDR3: TGTGCCAGCAGCCAGCCAGGGGGCGACGGCTACACCTTC. The chain has TRBV3-1 (or the pseudogene TRBV3-2) and TRBJ1-2; TRBD1 agrees at 8 bases. The CDR3 covers 13 residues. Per the germline V gene, CDR1 is LGHDT and CDR2 is YNNKEL (reference sequence). Germline trimming cut 3 bases from V and 8 bases from J; bases unmatched to any gene: 5.